The sequence of this TCR beta chain was determined in a study of technical replicates of blood from a few donors (dated by TCRdb to about 2017). On this clone itself: There is no known antigen for this receptor. No base quality information exists; no much larger clone differs at one position.

V gives up 6 bases and J gives up 3 bases, and the segment between their germline ends measures 23 bases. From its cysteine to its phenylalanine, the CDR3 spans 18 amino acids. The sequence is cut down to CDR3 DNA, 54 bases in frame from base 1. CDR1 and CDR2 were assigned from the germline V gene as SGHVT and SQSDAQ. Library preparation was by the immunoSEQ multiplex PCR assay. This is the immuneACCESS table as TCRdb keeps it, with only in-frame sequences that have V and J called. A part of the clones is gone; compared with another copy, unresolved V genes explain less than half, and the rest is unexplained. The sample profile shows more than 95,000 clones; roughly 96% of them were found once. Jointly, the top ten make up roughly 0.2% of the sample.

The rearranged chain carries TRBV7-4 and TRBJ1-4; a tentative D match to TRBD1 spans 6 bases. The receptor comes from a human donor in good health. Material for sequencing was T cells isolated from PBMCs. The DNA is TGTGCCAGCAGACATCCGGGACACTCACTAGGTGCTAATGAAAAACTGTTTTTT. Its translation is CASRHPGHSLGANEKLFF.